Listed below are T cell receptor beta chains from one sample, sequenced in a study of PD-L1 blockade in urothelial cancer. This table comes from immunoSEQ multiplex PCR, and its TCRdb copy is limited to in-frame clones, with some not included. The sample carries some 110,000 clones, around 90% recorded once. The material was PBMCs, obtained around atezolizumab (anti-PD-L1) treatment. All receptors come from a man aged 60 to 69 with urothelial cancer. CDR3s include the opening cysteine and the closing phenylalanine or tryptophan. Fields, in order: D gene, V gene, CDR3 length, clone size, J gene, CDR3 protein, CDR3 DNA. The D gene is left open where the match is weak. Where a row states a size, it is once, few, many or the class of an expanded clone; other rows omit it.

>TRBD1|TRBV11-2|16|once|TRBJ2-7
CASSLFRGRSGLEQYF
TGTGCCAGCAGCTTATTTAGGGGGCGGTCGGGTCTCGAGCAGTACTTC
>TRBD1|TRBV7-2|15|-|TRBJ2-7
CASSLVEGQGLEQYF
TGTGCCAGCAGCTTAGTTGAGGGACAGGGACTCGAGCAGTACTTC
>TRBD1|TRBV6-1|14|-|TRBJ2-5
CASASRGIEETQYF
TGTGCCAGCGCAAGCAGGGGGATCGAAGAGACCCAGTACTTC
>TRBD2|TRBV5-6|18|once|TRBJ2-3
CASSTPGLAGLRTDTQYF
TGTGCCAGCAGCACCCCGGGACTAGCGGGGTTACGCACGGATACGCAGTATTTT
>-|TRBV10-3|14|-|TRBJ2-6
CAISAGAGANVLTF
TGTGCCATCAGTGCAGGGGCTGGGGCCAACGTCCTGACTTTC
>TRBD1|TRBV7-2|15|-|TRBJ1-1
CASSARDRGRTEAFF
TGTGCCAGCAGCGCTAGGGACAGGGGGCGAACTGAAGCTTTCTTT
>-|TRBV28|14|-|TRBJ2-7
CASSPGQSTYEQYF
TGTGCCAGCAGTCCCGGACAGTCGACCTACGAGCAGTACTTC
>TRBD2|TRBV6-6|15|-|TRBJ2-7
CASRPSGGSSYEQYF
TGTGCCAGCAGACCCAGCGGGGGTAGCTCCTACGAGCAGTACTTC
>TRBD2|TRBV11-1|16|-|TRBJ2-1
CASSFLAGGGYNEQFF
TGTGCCAGCAGCTTTTTAGCGGGGGGGGGATACAATGAGCAGTTCTTC
>-|TRBV10-2|15|-|TRBJ2-2
CASNLGSLATGELFF
TGCGCCAGCAACCTAGGCAGTTTAGCCACCGGGGAGCTGTTTTTT
>-|TRBV5-1|14|few|TRBJ1-6
CASSLGQADSPLHF
TGCGCCAGCAGCTTGGGACAGGCGGATTCACCCCTCCACTTT
>TRBD1|TRBV5-1|15|-|TRBJ1-5
CASSPQGEGHQPQHF
TGCGCCAGCAGCCCACAGGGGGAGGGACATCAGCCCCAGCATTTT
>TRBD1|TRBV4-1|17|-|TRBJ1-3
CASSQRDRTSSGNTIYF
TGCGCCAGCAGCCAACGGGACAGGACTAGCTCTGGAAACACCATATATTTT
>TRBD1|TRBV2|14|-|TRBJ2-7
CASRLGTGSYEQYF
TGTGCCAGCAGACTCGGGACAGGCTCCTACGAGCAGTACTTC
>TRBD1|TRBV11-3|13|-|TRBJ2-7
CASSLGQGHEQYF
TGTGCCAGCAGCCTGGGACAGGGGCACGAGCAGTACTTC
>TRBD2|TRBV7-9|17|-|TRBJ2-2
CASSFKKRGGDTGELFF
TGTGCCAGCAGCTTCAAAAAGCGGGGGGGCGACACCGGGGAGCTGTTTTTT
>-|TRBV6-1|15|-|TRBJ2-7
CASPPEDIDSYEQYF
TGTGCCAGTCCCCCCGAGGACATTGATTCCTACGAGCAGTACTTC
>-|TRBV11-2|15|-|TRBJ1-2
CASSSALRANYGYTF
TGTGCCAGCAGCTCTGCCCTGCGGGCTAACTATGGCTACACCTTC
>TRBD1|TRBV5-5|14|once|TRBJ1-5
CASSSRDRGSPQHF
TGTGCCAGCAGCTCCCGGGACAGGGGGTCGCCCCAGCATTTT
>-|TRBV6-6|16|-|TRBJ2-1
CASSYRTSQLGNEQFF
TGTGCCAGCAGTTACAGAACTAGCCAACTAGGAAATGAGCAGTTCTTC
>-|TRBV4-2|15|-|TRBJ2-7
CASSQNLGGVGEQYF
TGTGCCAGCAGCCAGAACCTCGGTGGAGTGGGCGAGCAGTACTTC
>TRBD1|TRBV14|15|-|TRBJ2-5
CASSQERDRQETQYF
TGTGCCAGCAGCCAAGAAAGGGACAGACAAGAGACCCAGTACTTC
>TRBD1|TRBV4-2|16|-|TRBJ2-7
CASSRTGQGTSYEQYF
TGTGCCAGCAGCCGGACGGGACAGGGAACCTCCTACGAGCAGTACTTC